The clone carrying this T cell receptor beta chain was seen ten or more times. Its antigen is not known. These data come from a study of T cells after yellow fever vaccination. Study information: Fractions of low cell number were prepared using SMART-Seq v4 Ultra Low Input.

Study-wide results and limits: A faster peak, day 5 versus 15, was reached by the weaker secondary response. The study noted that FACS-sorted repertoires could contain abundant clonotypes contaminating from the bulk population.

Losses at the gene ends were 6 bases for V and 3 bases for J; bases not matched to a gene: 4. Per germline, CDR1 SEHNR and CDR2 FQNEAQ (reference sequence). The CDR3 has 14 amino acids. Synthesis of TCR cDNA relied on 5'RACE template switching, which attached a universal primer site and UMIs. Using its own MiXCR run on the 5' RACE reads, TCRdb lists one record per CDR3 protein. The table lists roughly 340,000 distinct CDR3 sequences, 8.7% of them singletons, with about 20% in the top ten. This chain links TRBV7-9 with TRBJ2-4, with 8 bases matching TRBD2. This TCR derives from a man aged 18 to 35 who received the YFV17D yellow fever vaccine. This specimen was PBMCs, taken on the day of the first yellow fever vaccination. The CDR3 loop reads CASRVSGGKNIQYF. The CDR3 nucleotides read TGTGCCAGCAGAGTCAGCGGGGGCAAAAACATTCAGTACTTC.